This is a list of T cell receptor beta chains from one sample in a study of early T cells in non-severe SARS-CoV-2 infection. A single record per CDR3 protein comes from TCRdb applying MiXCR to the 5' RACE reads. Of about 58,000 distinct CDR3 sequences listed, 9.5% to 15% are singletons. Sequencing was carried out using whole blood. All receptors derive from an adult who was a healthcare worker with PCR-confirmed SARS-CoV-2 infection or an uninfected control (not recorded which). Each CDR3 is given with its conserved first and last residue. D genes are given only for firm matches. A row's size may be missing; if present it is once, few, many or a size class.

TRBV3-1	.	TRBJ1-5	.	TGTGCCAGCAGCCAAGCAGGGATCAATCAGCCCCAGCATTTT	CASSQAGINQPQHF
TRBV28	many	TRBJ2-5	.	TGTGCCAGCAGTCTACGAAATTTGGGGACCCAGTACTTC	CASSLRNLGTQYF
TRBV5-5	many	TRBJ2-2	.	TGTGCCAGCATGGTAGCTGCGAACACCGGGGAGCTGTTTTTT	CASMVAANTGELFF
TRBV5-4	many	TRBJ1-1	.	TGTGCCAGCAGCTTGGCAGGGAGGGTTTTCTTT	CASSLAGRVFF
TRBV5-1	.	TRBJ1-4	.	TGCGCCAGCAGCTGGGGCGGCGGGCGGCAAGAAAAACTGTTTTTT	CASSWGGGRQEKLFF
TRBV7-9	many	TRBJ2-5	.	TGTGCCAGCAGCTTAGCGCCGGTGGCCAGGACGTTTCAAGAGACCCAGTACTTC	CASSLAPVARTFQETQYF
TRBV20-1	.	TRBJ2-3	TRBD2	TGCAGTGCTAGAGTCTTAGCGGGAGGGCCTCATACGCAGTATTTT	CSARVLAGGPHTQYF
TRBV29-1	.	TRBJ2-1	TRBD1	TGCAGCGTGAGGGGACAGAGCTCCTACAATGAGCAGTTCTTC	CSVRGQSSYNEQFF
TRBV6-6	many	TRBJ1-3	.	TGTGCCAGCACCCCAGACCTCAATGGAAACACCATATATTTT	CASTPDLNGNTIYF
TRBV29-1	many	TRBJ2-1	TRBD1	TGCAGCGCCGCACAGGGGTGGGTGAACAATGAGCAGTTCTTC	CSAAQGWVNNEQFF
TRBV7-8	.	TRBJ2-1	.	TGTGCCAGCAGCTTTCCCCCTGCGAGCTACAATGAGCAGTTCTTC	CASSFPPASYNEQFF
TRBV11-1	.	TRBJ2-3	TRBD2	TGTGCCAGCAGCTTGGCGGGAGCCGGACCTACGCAGTATTTT	CASSLAGAGPTQYF
TRBV28	.	TRBJ2-7	.	TGTGCCAGCAGTTCTGGGGCACCCTCTTGGGCGTACTTC	CASSSGAPSWAYF
TRBV28	many	TRBJ1-5	TRBD1	TGTGCCAGCAGGGACAGGGGGAACCAGCCCCAGCATTTT	CASRDRGNQPQHF
TRBV7-9	few	TRBJ2-2	.	TGTGCCAGCAGCTTAGCGCCGAACACCGGGGAGCTGTTTTTT	CASSLAPNTGELFF
TRBV7-9	many	TRBJ2-1	TRBD2	TGTGCCAGCAGCTCTTCCCCCGGACTAGCGGGAGGAATGTCCTACAATGAGCAGTTCTTC	CASSSSPGLAGGMSYNEQFF
TRBV28	.	TRBJ2-1	.	TGTGCCAGCAGGGTATCCTACAATGAGCAGTTCTTC	CASRVSYNEQFF
TRBV20-1	few	TRBJ1-1	.	TGCAGTGCGTATGGGGGGACGAACACTGAAGCTTTCTTT	CSAYGGTNTEAFF
TRBV28	.	TRBJ2-3	TRBD1	TGTGCCAGCAGTTTAGAAGGGGGCGTAGATACGCAGTATTTT	CASSLEGGVDTQYF
TRBV20-1	.	TRBJ2-2	.	TGCAGTGCTAGAGATCACCGGCGGTCAGTGAACACCGGGGAGCTGTTTTTT	CSARDHRRSVNTGELFF
TRBV9	.	TRBJ1-2	TRBD1	TGTGCCAGCAGTGGGACAGCATATGGCTACACCTTC	CASSGTAYGYTF
TRBV30	.	TRBJ1-1	.	TGTGCCTGGGACCGGGAGGGCACTGAAGCTTTCTTT	CAWDREGTEAFF
TRBV5-5	many	TRBJ1-5	.	TGTGCCAGCAGCTTGTCCGGGGGCAATCAGCCCCAGCATTTT	CASSLSGGNQPQHF
TRBV10-3	many	TRBJ2-7	TRBD1	TGTGCCATCAGTGCCTCGACAGGGACCTACGAGCAGTACTTC	CAISASTGTYEQYF
TRBV28	.	TRBJ1-2	.	TGTGCCAGCATCGGCCCGGATCTTAACTATGGCTACACCTTC	CASIGPDLNYGYTF
TRBV4-1	many	TRBJ2-7	.	TGCGCCAGCAGCCAAGAAGAGGGGGGATACGAGCAGTACTTC	CASSQEEGGYEQYF
TRBV10-3	.	TRBJ2-2	.	TGTGCCATCAGTGAGTCTCCGCTGAACACCGGGGAGCTGTTTTTT	CAISESPLNTGELFF
TRBV29-1	many	TRBJ2-1	TRBD1	TGCAGCGGATCTACAGGGGGTCAGTTCTTC	CSGSTGGQFF
TRBV12-3/TRBV12-4	many	TRBJ2-5	TRBD2	TGTGCCAGCCAGCGGCGGGAGCAAGAGACCCAGTACTTC	CASQRREQETQYF
TRBV11-2	.	TRBJ2-1	TRBD2	TGTGCCAGCACCATGAGGACTAGCGGGATTCAGGAGCAGTTCTTC	CASTMRTSGIQEQFF
TRBV19	.	TRBJ2-1	TRBD1	TGTGCCAGTAGTCTACAACGGGACAGGGAGAAGTTCTTC	CASSLQRDREKFF
TRBV28	.	TRBJ2-7	.	TGTGCCAGCAGGCGGCCAGGACACTACGAGCAGTACTTC	CASRRPGHYEQYF
TRBV5-1	many	TRBJ2-7	.	TGCGCCAGCAGCCCCCTGGAGGACGACGAGCAGTACTTC	CASSPLEDDEQYF
TRBV29-1	many	TRBJ2-1	TRBD2	TGCAGCGGGAAAGGACTAGCGGGAGATGAGCAGTTCTTC	CSGKGLAGDEQFF
TRBV4-1	many	TRBJ2-3	.	TGCGCCAGCAGCCAAGATAGAAGCAGGACCTGGCAGTATTTT	CASSQDRSRTWQYF